This entry is about one T cell receptor (beta chain). Its antigen is not identified. The sample originates from a study of T cells in narcolepsy. The overall study: Patients with NT1 or NT2 and healthy control donors were enrolled. Whole-study findings and limits: In some patient and control memory CD4+ samples, autoreactive clones were absent. HCRT-specific and TRIB2-specific autoreactive clonotypes appeared among same-patient CSF and blood CD4+ clonotypes. Blood of same and different patients, but not healthy controls, reportedly held recurring autoreactive clonotypes.

The data were produced by immunoSEQ multiplex PCR, yet TCRdb's version contains in-frame clones alone and is incomplete. The table lists 30,000 to 45,000 clones, 87% of them singletons. The CDR3 is 16 residues long. Trimming took 6 bases from V and 0 from J; bases not matched to a gene: 7. CDR1 is MGHDK, CDR2 SYGVNS, per germline. This clonotype was obtained from a human donor with narcolepsy. Sequences were obtained from CD45RA- memory CD4+ T cells from PBMCs. The chain couples TRBV25-1 to TRBJ2-1; 8 nucleotides agree with TRBD2. CDR3: CASSRPGGISYNEQFF. DNA of the CDR3: TGTGCCAGCAGCCGGCCGGGGGGGATCTCCTACAATGAGCAGTTCTTC.